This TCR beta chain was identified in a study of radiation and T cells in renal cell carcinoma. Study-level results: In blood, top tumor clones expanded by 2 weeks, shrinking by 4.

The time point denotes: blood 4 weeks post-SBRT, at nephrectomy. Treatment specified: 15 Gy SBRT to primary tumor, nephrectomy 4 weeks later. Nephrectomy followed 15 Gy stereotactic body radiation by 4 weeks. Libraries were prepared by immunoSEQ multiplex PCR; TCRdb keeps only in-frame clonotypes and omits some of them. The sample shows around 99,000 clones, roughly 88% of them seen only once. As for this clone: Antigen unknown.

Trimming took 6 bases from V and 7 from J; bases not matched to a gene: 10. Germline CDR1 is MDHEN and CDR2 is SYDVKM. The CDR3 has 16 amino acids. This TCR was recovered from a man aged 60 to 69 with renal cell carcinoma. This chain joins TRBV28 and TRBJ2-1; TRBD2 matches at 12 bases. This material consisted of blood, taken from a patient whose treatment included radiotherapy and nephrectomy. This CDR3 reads CASRPVLAGGTNEQFF. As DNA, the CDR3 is TGTGCCAGCAGGCCAGTGCTAGCGGGAGGGACGAATGAGCAGTTCTTC.